This TCR beta chain was identified during a study of blood T cell repertoires in COVID-19. The CDR3 is made up of 14 amino acids. Trimming took off 2 bases at V and 3 bases at J, with 11 bases between the two ends. CDR1 SGHKS and CDR2 YYEKEE come from the germline V gene (reference sequence). Only in-frame clones appear in the TCRdb table, and some are missing; sequencing was by immunoSEQ multiplex PCR. The sample holds under 300,000 clones, about nine tenths seen once. The source of this sequence is a woman aged 25 to 39 with acute COVID-19. Source material: PBMCs or T cells enriched from blood (not recorded which). The rearrangement joins TRBV5-5 to TRBJ2-5; D gene ambiguous. The CDR3 spells CASSFGWAEETQYF. CDR3 nucleotide sequence: TGTGCCAGCAGCTTTGGCTGGGCCGAAGAGACCCAGTACTTC.